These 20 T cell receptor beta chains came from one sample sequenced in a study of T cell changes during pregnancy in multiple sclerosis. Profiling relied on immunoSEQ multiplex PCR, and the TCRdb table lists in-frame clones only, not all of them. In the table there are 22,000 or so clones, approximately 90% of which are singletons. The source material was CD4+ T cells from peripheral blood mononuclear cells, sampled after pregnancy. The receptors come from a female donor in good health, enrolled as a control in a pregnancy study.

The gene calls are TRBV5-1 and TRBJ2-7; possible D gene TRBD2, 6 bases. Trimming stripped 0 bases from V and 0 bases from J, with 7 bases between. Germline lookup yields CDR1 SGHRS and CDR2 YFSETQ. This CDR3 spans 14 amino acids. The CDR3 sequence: CASSLAGGSYEQYF. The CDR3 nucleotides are TGCGCCAGCAGCTTGGCCGGGGGCTCCTACGAGCAGTACTTC.

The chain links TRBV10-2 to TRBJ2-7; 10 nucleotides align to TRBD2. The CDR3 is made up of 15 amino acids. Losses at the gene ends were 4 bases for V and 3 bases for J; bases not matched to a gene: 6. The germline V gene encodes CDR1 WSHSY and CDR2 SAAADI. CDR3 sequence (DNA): TGCGCCAGCAGTGTGCCTAGCGGGGGTAGCTACGAGCAGTACTTC. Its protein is CASSVPSGGSYEQYF.

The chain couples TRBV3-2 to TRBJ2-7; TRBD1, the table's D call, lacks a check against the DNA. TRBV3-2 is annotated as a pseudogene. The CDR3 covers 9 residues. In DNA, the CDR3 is TGTGCTCTGACAGGTGTGCAGTACTTC. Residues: CALTGVQYF.

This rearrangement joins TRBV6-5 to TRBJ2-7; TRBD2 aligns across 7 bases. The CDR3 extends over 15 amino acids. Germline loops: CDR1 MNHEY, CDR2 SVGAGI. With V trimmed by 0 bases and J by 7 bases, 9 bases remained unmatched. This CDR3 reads CASSYSRKAGGEQYF. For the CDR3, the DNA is TGTGCCAGCAGTTACTCGAGGAAGGCCGGGGGGGAGCAGTACTTC.

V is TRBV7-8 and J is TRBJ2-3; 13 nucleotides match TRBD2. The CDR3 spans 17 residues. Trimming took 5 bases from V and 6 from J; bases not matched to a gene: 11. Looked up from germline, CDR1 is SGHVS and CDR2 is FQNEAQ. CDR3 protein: CASSPWTSGGPADTQYF. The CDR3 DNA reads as TGTGCCAGCAGCCCCTGGACTAGCGGGGGCCCCGCGGATACGCAGTATTTT.

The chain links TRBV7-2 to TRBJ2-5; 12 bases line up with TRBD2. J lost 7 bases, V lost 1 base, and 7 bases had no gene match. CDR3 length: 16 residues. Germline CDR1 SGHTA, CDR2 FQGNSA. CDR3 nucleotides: TGTGCCAGCAGCTTAGTTCCTAGCGGGAGGGCCGGGACCCAGTACTTC. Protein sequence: CASSLVPSGRAGTQYF. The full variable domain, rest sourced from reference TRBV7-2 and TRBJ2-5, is GAGVSQSPSNKVTEKGKDVELRCDPISGHTALYWYRQSLGQGLEFLIYFQGNSAPDKSGLPSDRFSAERTGGSVSTLTIQRTQQEDSAVYLCASSLVPSGRAGTQYFGPGTRLLVL.

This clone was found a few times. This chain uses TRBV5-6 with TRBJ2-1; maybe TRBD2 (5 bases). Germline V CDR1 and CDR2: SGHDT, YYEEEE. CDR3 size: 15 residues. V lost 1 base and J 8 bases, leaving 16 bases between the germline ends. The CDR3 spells CASSLRLGSRDEQFF. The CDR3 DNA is TGTGCCAGCAGCTTGCGGCTAGGGAGCCGGGATGAGCAGTTCTTC.

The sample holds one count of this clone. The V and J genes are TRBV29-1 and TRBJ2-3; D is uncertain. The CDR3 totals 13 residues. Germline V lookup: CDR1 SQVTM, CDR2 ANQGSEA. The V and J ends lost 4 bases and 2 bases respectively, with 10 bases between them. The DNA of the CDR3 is TGCAGCGTTGTTGGCGGTGTCACAGATACGCAGTATTTT. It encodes CSVVGGVTDTQYF.

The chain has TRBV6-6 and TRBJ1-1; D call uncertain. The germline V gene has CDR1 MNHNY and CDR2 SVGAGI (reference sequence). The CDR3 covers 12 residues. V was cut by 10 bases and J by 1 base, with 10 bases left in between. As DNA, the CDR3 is TGTGCCATCCGCTTAGAGAACACTGAAGCTTTCTTT. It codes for CAIRLENTEAFF.

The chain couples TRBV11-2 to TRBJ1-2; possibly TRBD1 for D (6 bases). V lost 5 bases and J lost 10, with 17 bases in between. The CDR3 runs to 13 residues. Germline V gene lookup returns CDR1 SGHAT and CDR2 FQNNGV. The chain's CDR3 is CASSLTSRQDYTF. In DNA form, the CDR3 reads TGTGCCAGCAGCCTCACTTCCAGACAGGACTACACCTTC. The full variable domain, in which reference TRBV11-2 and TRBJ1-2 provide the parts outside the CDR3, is EAGVAQSPRYKIIEKRQSVAFWCNPISGHATLYWYQQILGQGPKLLIQFQNNGVVDDSQLPKDRFSAERLKGVDSTLKIQPAKLEDSAVYLCASSLTSRQDYTFGSGTRLTVV.

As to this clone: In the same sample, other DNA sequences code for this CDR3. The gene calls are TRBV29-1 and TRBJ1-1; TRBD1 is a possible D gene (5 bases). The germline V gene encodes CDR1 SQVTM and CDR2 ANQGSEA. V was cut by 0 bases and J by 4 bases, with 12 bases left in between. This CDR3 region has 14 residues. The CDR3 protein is CSVEDRRGSTEAFF. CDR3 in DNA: TGCAGCGTTGAAGATCGGCGGGGGAGCACTGAAGCTTTCTTT.

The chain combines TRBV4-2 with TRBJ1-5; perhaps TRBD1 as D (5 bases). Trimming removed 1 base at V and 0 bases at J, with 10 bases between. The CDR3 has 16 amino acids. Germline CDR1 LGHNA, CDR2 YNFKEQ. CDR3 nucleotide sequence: TGTGCCAGCAGCCAAGGAGGACAAAATAGCAATCAGCCCCAGCATTTT. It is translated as CASSQGGQNSNQPQHF.

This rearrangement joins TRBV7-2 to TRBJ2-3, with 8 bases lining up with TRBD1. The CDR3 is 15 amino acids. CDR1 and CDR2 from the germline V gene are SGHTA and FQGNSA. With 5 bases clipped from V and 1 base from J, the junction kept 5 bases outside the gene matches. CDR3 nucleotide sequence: TGTGCCAGCAGCCCTGACAGGGGTGGCACAGATACGCAGTATTTT. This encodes CASSPDRGGTDTQYF.

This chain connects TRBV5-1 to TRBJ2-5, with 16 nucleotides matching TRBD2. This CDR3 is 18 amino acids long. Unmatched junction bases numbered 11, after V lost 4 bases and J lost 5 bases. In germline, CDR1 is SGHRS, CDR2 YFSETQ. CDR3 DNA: TGCGCCAGCAGCGTACTCGGGACTAGCGGGAGGGCCGGGGAGACCCAGTACTTC. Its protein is CASSVLGTSGRAGETQYF.

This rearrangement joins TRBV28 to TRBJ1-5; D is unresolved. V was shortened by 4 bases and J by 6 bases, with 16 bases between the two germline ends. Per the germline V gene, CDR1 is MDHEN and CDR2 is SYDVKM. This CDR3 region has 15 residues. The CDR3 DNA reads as TGTGCCAGCAGTTCTCCTCCGGGTAGGTCTCAGCCCCAGCATTTT. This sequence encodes CASSSPPGRSQPQHF.

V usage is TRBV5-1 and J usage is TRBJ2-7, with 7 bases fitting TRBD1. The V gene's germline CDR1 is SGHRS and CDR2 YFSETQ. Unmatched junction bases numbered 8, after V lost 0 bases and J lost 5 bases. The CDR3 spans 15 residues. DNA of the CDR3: TGCGCCAGCAGCTTGGCGTCAGGGGGTCTAAACGAGCAGTACTTC. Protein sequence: CASSLASGGLNEQYF.

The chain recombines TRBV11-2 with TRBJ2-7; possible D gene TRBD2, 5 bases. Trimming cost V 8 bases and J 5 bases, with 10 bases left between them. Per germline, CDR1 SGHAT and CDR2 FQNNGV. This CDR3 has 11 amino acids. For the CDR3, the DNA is TGTGCCAGCCGAGGGTCCCACGAGCAGTACTTC. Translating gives CASRGSHEQYF.

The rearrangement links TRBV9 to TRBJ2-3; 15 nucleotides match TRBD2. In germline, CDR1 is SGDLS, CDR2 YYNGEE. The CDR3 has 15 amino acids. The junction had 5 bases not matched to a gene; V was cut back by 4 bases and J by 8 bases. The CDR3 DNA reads TGTGCCAGCAGCACCGGACTAGCGGGAGGGGTTACGCAGTATTTT. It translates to CASSTGLAGGVTQYF.

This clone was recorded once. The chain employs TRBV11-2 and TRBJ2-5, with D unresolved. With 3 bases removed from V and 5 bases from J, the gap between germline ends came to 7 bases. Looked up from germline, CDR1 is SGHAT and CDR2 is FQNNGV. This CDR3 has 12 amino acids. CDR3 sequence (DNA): TGTGCCAGCAGCTTGATGCGTGAGACCCAGTACTTC. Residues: CASSLMRETQYF.

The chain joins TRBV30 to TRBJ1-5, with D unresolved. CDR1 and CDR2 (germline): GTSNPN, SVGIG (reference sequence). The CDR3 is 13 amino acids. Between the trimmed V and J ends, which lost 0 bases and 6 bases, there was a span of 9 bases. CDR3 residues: CAWSVFRGQPQHF. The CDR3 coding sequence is TGTGCCTGGAGTGTTTTCCGGGGTCAGCCCCAGCATTTT.